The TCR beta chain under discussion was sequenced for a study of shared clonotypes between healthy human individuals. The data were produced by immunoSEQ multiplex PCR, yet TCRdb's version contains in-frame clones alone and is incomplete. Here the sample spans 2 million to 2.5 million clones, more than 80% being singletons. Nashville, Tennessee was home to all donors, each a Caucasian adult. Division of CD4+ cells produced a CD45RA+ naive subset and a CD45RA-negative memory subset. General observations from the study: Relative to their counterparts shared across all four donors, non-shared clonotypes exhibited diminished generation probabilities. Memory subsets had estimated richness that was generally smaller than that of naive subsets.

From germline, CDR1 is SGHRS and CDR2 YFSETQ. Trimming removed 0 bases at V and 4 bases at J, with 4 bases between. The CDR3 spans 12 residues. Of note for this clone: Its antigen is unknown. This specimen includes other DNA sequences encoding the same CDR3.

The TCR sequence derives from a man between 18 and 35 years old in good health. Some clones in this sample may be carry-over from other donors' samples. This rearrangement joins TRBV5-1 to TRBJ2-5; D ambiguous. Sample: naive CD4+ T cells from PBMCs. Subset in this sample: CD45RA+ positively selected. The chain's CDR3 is CASSLVVETQYF. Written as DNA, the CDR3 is TGCGCCAGCAGCTTGGTTGTAGAGACCCAGTACTTC.